This TCR beta chain derives from a study of blood T cell repertoires in COVID-19. Generated by immunoSEQ multiplex PCR, the TCRdb table keeps only in-frame clones and is missing some. The sample lists approximately 200,000 clones; roughly 89% were seen once. In its sample, this clone was seen a few times. Germline CDR1 and CDR2: MNHEY and SMNVEV (reference sequence). The V gene end was trimmed by 3 bases and the J gene end by 7 bases; junction bases not matched to a gene: 7. The CDR3 length is 16 residues. The rearrangement links TRBV27 to TRBJ2-1, with 12 nucleotides matching TRBD2. Sequencing was performed on PBMCs or T cells enriched from blood (not recorded which). This clonotype was sampled from a young man with acute COVID-19. The CDR3 here is CASSLPSGRAVNEQFF. The CDR3 coding sequence is TGTGCCAGCAGTTTGCCTAGCGGGAGGGCCGTAAATGAGCAGTTCTTC.